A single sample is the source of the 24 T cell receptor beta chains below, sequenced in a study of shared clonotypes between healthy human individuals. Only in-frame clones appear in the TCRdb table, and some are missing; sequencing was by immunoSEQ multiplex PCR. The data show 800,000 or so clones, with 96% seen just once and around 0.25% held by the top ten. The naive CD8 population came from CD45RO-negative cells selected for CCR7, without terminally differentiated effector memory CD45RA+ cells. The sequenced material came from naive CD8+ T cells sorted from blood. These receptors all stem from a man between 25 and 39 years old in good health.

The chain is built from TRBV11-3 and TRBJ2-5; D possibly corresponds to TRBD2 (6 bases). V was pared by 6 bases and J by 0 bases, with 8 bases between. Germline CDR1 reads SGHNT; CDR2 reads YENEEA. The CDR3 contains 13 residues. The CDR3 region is CASSRDYQETQYF. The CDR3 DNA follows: TGTGCCAGCAGTCGGGACTACCAAGAGACCCAGTACTTC. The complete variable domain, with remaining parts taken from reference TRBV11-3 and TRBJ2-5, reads EAGVVQSPRYKIIEKKQPVAFWCNPISGHNTLYWYLQNLGQGPELLIRYENEEAVDDSQLPKDRFSAERLKGVDSTLKIQPAELGDSAVYLCASSRDYQETQYFGPGTRLLVL.

The CDR3 here is CASSFTVSQGSYNEQFF. The CDR3 DNA follows: TGTGCCAGCAGCTTTACCGTCTCGCAGGGCTCCTACAATGAGCAGTTCTTC. The V and J genes are TRBV7-9 and TRBJ2-1, with D possibly TRBD1 on 5 matching bases. The CDR3 is 17 amino acids. Deletions cut 3 bases from V and 0 bases from J, with 15 bases between. Germline lookup yields CDR1 SEHNR and CDR2 FQNEAQ (reference sequence). Supplemented by reference TRBV7-9 and TRBJ2-1, the full variable domain reads DTGVSQNPRHKITKRGQNVTFRCDPISEHNRLYWYRQTLGQGPEFLTYFQNEAQLEKSRLLSDRFSAERPKGSFSTLEIQRTEQGDSAMYLCASSFTVSQGSYNEQFFGPGTRLTVL.

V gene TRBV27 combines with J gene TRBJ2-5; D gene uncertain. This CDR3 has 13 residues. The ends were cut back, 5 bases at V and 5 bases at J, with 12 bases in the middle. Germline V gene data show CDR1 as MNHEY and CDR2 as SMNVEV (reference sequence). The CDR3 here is CASSRGVWETQYF. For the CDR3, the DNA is TGTGCCAGCAGTCGTGGGGTATGGGAGACCCAGTACTTC.

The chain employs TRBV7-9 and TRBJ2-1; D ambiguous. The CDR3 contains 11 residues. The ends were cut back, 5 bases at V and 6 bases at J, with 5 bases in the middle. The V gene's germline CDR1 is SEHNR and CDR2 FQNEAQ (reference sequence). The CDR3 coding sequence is TGTGCCAGCAGCGCCGTCAATGAGCAGTTCTTC. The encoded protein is CASSAVNEQFF.

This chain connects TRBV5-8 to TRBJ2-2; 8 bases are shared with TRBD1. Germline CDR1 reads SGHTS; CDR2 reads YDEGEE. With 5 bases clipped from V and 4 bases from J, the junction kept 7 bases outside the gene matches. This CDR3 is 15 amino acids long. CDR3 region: CASSSRGRGTGELFF. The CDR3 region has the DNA TGTGCCAGCAGTAGCAGGGGGCGCGGCACCGGGGAGCTGTTTTTT. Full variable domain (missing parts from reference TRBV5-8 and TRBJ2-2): EAGVTQSPTHLIKTRGQQATLRCSPISGHTSVYWYQQALGLGLQFLLWYDEGEERNRGNFPPRFSGRQFPNYSSELNVNALELEDSALYLCASSSRGRGTGELFFGEGSRLTVL.

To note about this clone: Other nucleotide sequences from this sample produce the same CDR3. The CDR3 loop reads CASSLGTGGPYEQYF. CDR3 nucleotides: TGTGCCAGCAGTTTAGGGACAGGGGGCCCCTACGAGCAGTACTTC. This chain joins TRBV27 and TRBJ2-7; 12 bases agree with TRBD1. In germline, CDR1 is MNHEY, CDR2 SMNVEV (reference sequence). Losses at the gene ends were 2 bases for V and 2 bases for J; bases not matched to a gene: 1. The CDR3 is made up of 15 amino acids.

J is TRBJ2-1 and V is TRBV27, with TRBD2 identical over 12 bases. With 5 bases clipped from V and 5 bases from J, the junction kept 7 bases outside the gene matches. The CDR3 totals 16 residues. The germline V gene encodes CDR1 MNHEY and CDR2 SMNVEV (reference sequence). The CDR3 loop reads CASSPQGLAGDNEQFF. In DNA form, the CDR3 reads TGTGCCAGCAGTCCGCAGGGACTAGCGGGCGACAATGAGCAGTTCTTC.

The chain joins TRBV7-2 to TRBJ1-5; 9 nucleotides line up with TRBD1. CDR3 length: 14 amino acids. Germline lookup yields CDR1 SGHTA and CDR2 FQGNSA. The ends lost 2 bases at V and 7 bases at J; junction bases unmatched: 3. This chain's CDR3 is CASSLPTGGQPQHF. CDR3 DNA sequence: TGTGCCAGCAGCTTACCGACAGGGGGGCAGCCCCAGCATTTT.

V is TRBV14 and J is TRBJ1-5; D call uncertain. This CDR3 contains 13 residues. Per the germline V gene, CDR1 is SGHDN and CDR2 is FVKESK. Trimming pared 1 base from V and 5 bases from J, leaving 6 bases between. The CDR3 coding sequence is TGTGCCAGCAGCCAAGGACGGGATCAGCCCCAGCATTTT. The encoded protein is CASSQGRDQPQHF.

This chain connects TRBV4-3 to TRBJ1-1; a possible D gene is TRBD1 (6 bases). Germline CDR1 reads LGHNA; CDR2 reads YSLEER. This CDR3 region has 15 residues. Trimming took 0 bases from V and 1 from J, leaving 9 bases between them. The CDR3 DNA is TGCGCCAGCAGCCAAGATCTAGGGGGGAACACTGAAGCTTTCTTT. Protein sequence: CASSQDLGGNTEAFF.

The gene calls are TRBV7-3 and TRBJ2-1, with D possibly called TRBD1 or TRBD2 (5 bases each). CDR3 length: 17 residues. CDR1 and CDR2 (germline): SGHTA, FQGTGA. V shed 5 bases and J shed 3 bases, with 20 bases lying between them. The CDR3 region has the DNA TGTGCCAGCAGCGCGGGCGACGTGACGACAGTCTACAATGAGCAGTTCTTC. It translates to CASSAGDVTTVYNEQFF.

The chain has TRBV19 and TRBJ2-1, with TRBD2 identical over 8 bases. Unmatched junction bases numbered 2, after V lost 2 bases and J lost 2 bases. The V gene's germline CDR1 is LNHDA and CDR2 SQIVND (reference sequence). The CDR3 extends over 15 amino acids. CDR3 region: CASSIPGLAYNEQFF. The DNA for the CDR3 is TGTGCCAGTAGTATACCGGGACTAGCCTACAATGAGCAGTTCTTC.

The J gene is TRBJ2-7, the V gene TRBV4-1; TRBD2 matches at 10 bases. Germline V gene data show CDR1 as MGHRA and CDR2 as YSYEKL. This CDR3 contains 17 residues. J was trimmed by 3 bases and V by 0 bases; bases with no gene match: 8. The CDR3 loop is CASSQDSSGTSVYEQYF. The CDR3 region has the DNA TGCGCCAGCAGCCAAGATTCATCAGGGACTAGCGTCTACGAGCAGTACTTC.

The CDR3: CASSLDSSGNTIYF. Written as DNA, the CDR3 is TGCGCCAGCAGCCTTGACAGCTCTGGAAACACCATATATTTT. The V and J genes are TRBV5-1 and TRBJ1-3; the D gene is possibly TRBD1 (5 bases). The ends were cut back, 4 bases at V and 0 bases at J, with 8 bases in the middle. Germline lookup yields CDR1 SGHRS and CDR2 YFSETQ. CDR3 length: 14 amino acids.

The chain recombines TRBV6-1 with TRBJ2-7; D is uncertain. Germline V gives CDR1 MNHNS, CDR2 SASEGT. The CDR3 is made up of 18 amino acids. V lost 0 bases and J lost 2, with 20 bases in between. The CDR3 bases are TGTGCCAGCAGTGAAGCGCGTTTAGTGGCATTTGAGACCTACGAGCAGTACTTC. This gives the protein CASSEARLVAFETYEQYF.

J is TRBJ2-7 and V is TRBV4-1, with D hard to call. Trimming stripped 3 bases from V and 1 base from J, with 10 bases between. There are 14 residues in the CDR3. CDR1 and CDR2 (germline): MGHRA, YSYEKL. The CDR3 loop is CASSQWWGSYEQYF. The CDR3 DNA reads TGCGCCAGCAGCCAGTGGTGGGGTTCCTACGAGCAGTACTTC.

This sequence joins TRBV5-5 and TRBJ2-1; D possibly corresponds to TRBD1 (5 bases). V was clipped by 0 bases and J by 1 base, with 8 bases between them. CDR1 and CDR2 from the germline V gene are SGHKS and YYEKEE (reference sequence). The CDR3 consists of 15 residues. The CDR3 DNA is TGTGCCAGCAGCTTGGGGCAGGGTTCCTACAATGAGCAGTTCTTC. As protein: CASSLGQGSYNEQFF.

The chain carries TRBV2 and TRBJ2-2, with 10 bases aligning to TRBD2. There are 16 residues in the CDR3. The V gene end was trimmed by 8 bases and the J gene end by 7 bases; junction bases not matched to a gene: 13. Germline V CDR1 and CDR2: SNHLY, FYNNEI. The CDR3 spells CASGQSGRALVGELFF. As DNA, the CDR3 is TGTGCCAGCGGGCAAAGCGGGAGGGCCCTGGTCGGGGAGCTGTTTTTT. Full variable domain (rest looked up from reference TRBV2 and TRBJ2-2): EPEVTQTPSHQVTQMGQEVILRCVPISNHLYFYWYRQILGQKVEFLVSFYNNEISEKSEIFDDQFSVERPDGSNFTLKIRSTKLEDSAMYFCASGQSGRALVGELFFGEGSRLTVL.

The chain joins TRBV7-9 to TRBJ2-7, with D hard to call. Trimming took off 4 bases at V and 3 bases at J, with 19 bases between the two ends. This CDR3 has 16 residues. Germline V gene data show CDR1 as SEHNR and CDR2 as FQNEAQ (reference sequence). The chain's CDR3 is CASSSTTHISLYEQYF. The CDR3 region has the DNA TGTGCCAGCAGCTCCACGACTCACATAAGTCTCTACGAGCAGTACTTC.

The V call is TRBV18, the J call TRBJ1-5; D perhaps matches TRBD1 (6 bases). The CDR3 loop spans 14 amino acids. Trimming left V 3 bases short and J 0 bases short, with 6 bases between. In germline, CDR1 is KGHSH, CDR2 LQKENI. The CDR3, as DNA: TGTGCCAGCTCACCCAGGGGTAGCAATCAGCCCCAGCATTTT. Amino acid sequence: CASSPRGSNQPQHF.

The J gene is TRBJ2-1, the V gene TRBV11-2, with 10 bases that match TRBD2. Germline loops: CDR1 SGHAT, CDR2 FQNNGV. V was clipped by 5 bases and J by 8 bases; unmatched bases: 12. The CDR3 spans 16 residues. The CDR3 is CASSPPLAGAFDEQFF. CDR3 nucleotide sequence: TGTGCCAGCAGCCCCCCTCTAGCGGGAGCTTTTGATGAGCAGTTCTTC.

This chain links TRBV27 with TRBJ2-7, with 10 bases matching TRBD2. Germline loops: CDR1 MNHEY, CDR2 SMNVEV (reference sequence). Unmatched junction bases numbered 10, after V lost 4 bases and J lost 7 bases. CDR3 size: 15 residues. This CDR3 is CASSSNLAGAEEQYF. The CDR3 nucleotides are TGTGCCAGCAGTTCGAATCTAGCGGGAGCTGAAGAGCAGTACTTC.

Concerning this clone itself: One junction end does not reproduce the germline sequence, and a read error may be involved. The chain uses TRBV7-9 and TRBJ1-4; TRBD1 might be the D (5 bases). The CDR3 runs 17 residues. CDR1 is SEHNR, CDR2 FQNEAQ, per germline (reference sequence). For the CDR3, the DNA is TGTGCCAGCACCTTACCGGACTGGGACCGTGAGAATGAAAAACTGTTTTTT. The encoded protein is CASTLPDWDRENEKLFF.

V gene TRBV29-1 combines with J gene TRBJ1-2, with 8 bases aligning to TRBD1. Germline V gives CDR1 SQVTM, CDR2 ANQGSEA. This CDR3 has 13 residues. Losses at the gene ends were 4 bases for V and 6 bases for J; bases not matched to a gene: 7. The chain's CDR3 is CSVVMGQDHGYTF. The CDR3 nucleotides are TGCAGCGTTGTCATGGGACAGGATCATGGCTACACCTTC.